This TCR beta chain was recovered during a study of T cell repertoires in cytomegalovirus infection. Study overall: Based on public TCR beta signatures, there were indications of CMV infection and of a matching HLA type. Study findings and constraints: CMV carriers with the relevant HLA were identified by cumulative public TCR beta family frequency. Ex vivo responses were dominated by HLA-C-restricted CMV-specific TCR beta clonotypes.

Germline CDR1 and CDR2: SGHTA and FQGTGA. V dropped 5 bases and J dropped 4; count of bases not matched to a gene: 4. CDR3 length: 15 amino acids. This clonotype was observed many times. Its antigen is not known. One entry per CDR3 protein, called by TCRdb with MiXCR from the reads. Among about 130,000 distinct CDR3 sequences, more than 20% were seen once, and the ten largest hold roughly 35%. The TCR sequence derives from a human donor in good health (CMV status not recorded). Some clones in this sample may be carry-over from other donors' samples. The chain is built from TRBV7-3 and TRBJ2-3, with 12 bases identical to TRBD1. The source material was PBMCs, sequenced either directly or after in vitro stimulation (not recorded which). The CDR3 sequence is CASSPGQGASDTQYF. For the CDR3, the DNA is TGTGCCAGCAGCCCGGGACAGGGGGCATCAGATACGCAGTATTTT.